The clone carrying this TCR beta chain has ten or more counts. Its antigen is currently unknown. Uncontrolled infection, other autoimmune disease, pregnancy or lactation disqualified patients from enrolment. Diagnoses used clinical symptoms, serum thyroxine and TRAb, thyroid ultrasound and orbital computed tomography. The sample originates from a study of T cells in Graves' hyperthyroidism and ophthalmopathy. Study-wide findings and caveats: Most clonotypes that expanded in the thyroid above 0.001 also showed up in blood.

RNA transcripts were the template for amplifying TCR beta CDR3 regions. When the TCR CDR3 underwent first-round RT-PCR, the HTBI primer set was used. TCRdb re-called the multiplex PCR reads through MiXCR, storing one row per CDR3 protein. In the table there are some 400,000 distinct CDR3 sequences, approximately 15% of which are singletons. V lost 6 bases to trimming and J lost 9 bases, with 12 bases between them. The CDR3 contains 13 residues. Germline V gene data show CDR1 as MNHNS and CDR2 as SASEGT. The chain uses TRBV6-1 and TRBJ1-6; D possibly corresponds to TRBD1 (6 bases). The sequencing sample was made of blood. The sequence came from a man aged 30 to 39 with Graves' hyperthyroidism that later progressed to Graves' ophthalmopathy. The CDR3 loop is CASSTGRSSPLHF. DNA for the CDR3: TGTGCCAGCAGCACAGGGAGGTCTTCACCCCTCCACTTT.